This is a list of T cell receptor beta chains from one sample in a study of high-grade serous ovarian cancer treatment subgroups. Assay used: immunoSEQ multiplex PCR; TCRdb lists only in-frame clones, some missing. The sample carries roughly 15,000 clones, around 85% recorded once. Sequenced: tumor tissue. The source is a human donor with high-grade serous ovarian cancer. The CDR3 runs from the conserved cysteine through the conserved F or W. A D gene is named only where the DNA matches it firmly. Size tells how often a clone was seen (once, few, many) or the class of an expanded clone, and some rows leave it out.

CDR3 DNA	CDR3 protein	clone size	J gene	D gene	V gene
TGCGCCAGCAGCCAATCGGGGTCGAGGGGCGCGAATGAAAAACTGTTTTTT	CASSQSGSRGANEKLFF	.	TRBJ1-4	.	TRBV4-3
TGTGCCAGCAGAGGACAGGGGTTGGGCCAAGAGACCCAGTACTTC	CASRGQGLGQETQYF	.	TRBJ2-5	TRBD1	TRBV2
TGCGCCAGCAGCTTGGGGGCAGGGGGGAATGAAAAACTGTTTTTT	CASSLGAGGNEKLFF	.	TRBJ1-4	TRBD1	TRBV5-1
TGTGCCAGCAGTTTATTCCCGTCCGTTCGCCGAATACAGGGGACGCAGGGCAATCAGCCCCAGCATTTT	CASSLFPSVRRIQGTQGNQPQHF	.	TRBJ1-5	TRBD1	TRBV28
TGTGCCAGCACCAACTCCGAGGGGACCCAGTACTTC	CASTNSEGTQYF	.	TRBJ2-5	.	TRBV2
TGTGCCAGCAGACTGCCCGGGAGGTCCTACAATGAGCAGTTCTTC	CASRLPGRSYNEQFF	.	TRBJ2-1	TRBD2	TRBV28
TGTGCCAGCAGCTCACAGGGGGCTCGGGGAAACACCATATATTTT	CASSSQGARGNTIYF	.	TRBJ1-3	TRBD1	TRBV5-4
TGTGCCAGCAGCCCTTCCTGGAGCTCCTACAATGAGCAGTTCTTC	CASSPSWSSYNEQFF	.	TRBJ2-1	.	TRBV6-4
TGTGCCAGCAGCTTGGGTATGGGTACGGCGGGGGAGCAGTACTTC	CASSLGMGTAGEQYF	.	TRBJ2-7	.	TRBV5-6
TGTGCCAGCAGTGACTCGAGTACTAGCGGGGAACTGTCAACAGATACGCAGTATTTT	CASSDSSTSGELSTDTQYF	.	TRBJ2-3	TRBD2	TRBV6-4
TGTGCCAGCATGAGGGCTACCGGATCCTACGAGCAGTACTTC	CASMRATGSYEQYF	.	TRBJ2-7	.	TRBV6-1
TGTGCCAGCAGTTTATTTCTAGCGGGGGGGGTATACAATGAGCAGTTCTTC	CASSLFLAGGVYNEQFF	.	TRBJ2-1	TRBD2	TRBV27
TGCGCCAGCAGCCCTACACTAGCCCGCACAGATACGCAGTATTTT	CASSPTLARTDTQYF	.	TRBJ2-3	.	TRBV4-1
TGTGCCAGCAGCACCCGGGGGGACAGTAGTTCATCGAACACCGGGGAGCTGTTTTTT	CASSTRGDSSSSNTGELFF	.	TRBJ2-2	.	TRBV21-1
TGTGCCAGCTCACCACCGGCCGGGTCGAGCGGGGAGCTGTTTTTT	CASSPPAGSSGELFF	.	TRBJ2-2	.	TRBV18
TGTGCCAGCAGCCCGTCGTCAGGAGTCGGAGAGACCCAGTACTTC	CASSPSSGVGETQYF	.	TRBJ2-5	.	TRBV11-3
TGTGCCAGCAGTTACTCTGGTAGCTCCTATAATTCACCCCTCCACTTT	CASSYSGSSYNSPLHF	once	TRBJ1-6	.	TRBV6-6
TGTGCCAGCAGCTTGAGGGGAACTAATGAAAAACTGTTTTTT	CASSLRGTNEKLFF	.	TRBJ1-4	.	TRBV5-6
TGTGCCTGGAGTGTACAGAGAGAGACCCAGTACTTC	CAWSVQRETQYF	.	TRBJ2-5	.	TRBV30
TGTGCCAGCAGTGATGGTGTTAGCGACGAGCAGTACTTC	CASSDGVSDEQYF	.	TRBJ2-7	.	TRBV2
TGTGCCAGCAGCTCGATCCCTACAACGGGACACAAGATACCTCTTAACATCTACGAGCAGTACTTC	CASSSIPTTGHKIPLNIYEQYF	once	TRBJ2-7	.	TRBV7-3
TGTGCCAGCAGAGACAGGTTTTTTGGAAAACTGTTTTTT	CASRDRFFGKLFF	.	TRBJ1-4	.	TRBV2
TGCGCCAGCAGCTTCTCCCAGGGGTGGACTGAAGCTTTCTTT	CASSFSQGWTEAFF	.	TRBJ1-1	.	TRBV5-1
TGTGCCAGCAGCCACCAGGGGGGGAACACTGAAGCTTTCTTT	CASSHQGGNTEAFF	.	TRBJ1-1	TRBD1	TRBV7-8
TGTGCCAGTAGTATAGGCTTGGAGGCTAGCGGGGGGGCCGTGGGAAATGAGCAGTTCTTC	CASSIGLEASGGAVGNEQFF	.	TRBJ2-1	TRBD2	TRBV19
TGCAGCGTTGCCCACAGGGAAGATACGCAGTATTTT	CSVAHREDTQYF	.	TRBJ2-3	.	TRBV29-1
TGTGCCAGCAGCTCCCGGGACAGGTTTGCCTACGAGCAGTACTTC	CASSSRDRFAYEQYF	.	TRBJ2-7	TRBD1	TRBV5-6
TGTGCCAGCAGCTTAGGGGGACCCTACAATGAGCAGTTCTTC	CASSLGGPYNEQFF	.	TRBJ2-1	.	TRBV5-6
TGCGCCAGCAGTCGGGGGGATAACACAGATACGCAGTATTTT	CASSRGDNTDTQYF	.	TRBJ2-3	TRBD2	TRBV5-1
TGTGCCAGCAGTGAATCGGGTTTTAACTATGGCTACACCTTC	CASSESGFNYGYTF	once	TRBJ1-2	.	TRBV2
TGTGCCAGCATGGCGGGGGCTAGTCTCTACGAGCAGTACTTC	CASMAGASLYEQYF	.	TRBJ2-7	.	TRBV7-9
TGTGCCAGCAGCCCGACAAACGTCTATGGCTACACCTTC	CASSPTNVYGYTF	.	TRBJ1-2	.	TRBV5-6
TGTGCCAGCAGTTTTTGGAGTAGGGACAGGGATCATCAGCCCCAGCATTTT	CASSFWSRDRDHQPQHF	.	TRBJ1-5	TRBD1	TRBV28
TGCGCCAGCCGATCGACAGGGGGTCACGGGGAGCTGTTTTTT	CASRSTGGHGELFF	.	TRBJ2-2	TRBD1	TRBV10-2
TGTGCCAGCAGCGGGTCCGACAGGGTTGAGGGAGGCTACACCTTC	CASSGSDRVEGGYTF	.	TRBJ1-2	TRBD1	TRBV9
TGTGCCAGCAGTTACAGGGATAGCAATCAGCCCCGGCATTTT	CASSYRDSNQPRHF	.	TRBJ1-5	.	TRBV6-5
TGTGCCACCACAGGGGGAGGGCTCCCCTACGAGCAGTACTTC	CATTGGGLPYEQYF	.	TRBJ2-7	.	TRBV6-5
TGTGCCAGCAGCGTTAACACCGGGGAGCTGTTTTTT	CASSVNTGELFF	.	TRBJ2-2	.	TRBV7-9
TGTGCCAGCAGTACTACAGAGACCTACGAGCAGTACTTC	CASSTTETYEQYF	.	TRBJ2-7	.	TRBV6-1
TGTGCCAGTAGCGACAGGGGACTCTCCTACGAGCAGTACTTC	CASSDRGLSYEQYF	.	TRBJ2-7	TRBD1	TRBV19
TGTGCCAGCAGTACCCAGGGGAGGGGTGGGTACACTGAAGCTTTCTTT	CASSTQGRGGYTEAFF	.	TRBJ1-1	.	TRBV25-1
TGTGCCAGCAGCGTATCCGGGGCTGCAGATACGCAGTATTTT	CASSVSGAADTQYF	.	TRBJ2-3	.	TRBV9
TGCAGTGCTAGGGACTATGGCTACACCTTC	CSARDYGYTF	few	TRBJ1-2	.	TRBV20-1
TGTGCCAGCAGCCCTGGCGGCAGGGGGCCGGGAGCTTTCTTT	CASSPGGRGPGAFF	.	TRBJ1-1	TRBD1	TRBV28
TGTGCCAGCTCACCCCCCCAGCAAGCGGGGGCCTCCTACGAGCAGTACTTC	CASSPPQQAGASYEQYF	.	TRBJ2-7	TRBD2	TRBV18
TGTGCCAGCAGCAGCGACAGCGGTTCCTACAATGAGCAGTTCTTC	CASSSDSGSYNEQFF	.	TRBJ2-1	.	TRBV7-6
TGCGCCAGCAGCCAGGCCTCCCTGAGGACTAGCGGGGGAGCTCCCGGCGCGGATACGCAGTATTTT	CASSQASLRTSGGAPGADTQYF	.	TRBJ2-3	TRBD2	TRBV4-1
TGTGCCAGCAGTTACATGGTTGGGCGGGGTTATGAAAAACTGTTTTTT	CASSYMVGRGYEKLFF	.	TRBJ1-4	.	TRBV6-6
TGTGCCAGCAGTGCCGGCGTCGGGTCTTCCCAAGAGACCCAGTACTTC	CASSAGVGSSQETQYF	.	TRBJ2-5	.	TRBV6-1
TGTGCCAGCACCTACCCTCGGACAGGGAACACCGGGGAGCTGTTTTTT	CASTYPRTGNTGELFF	.	TRBJ2-2	TRBD1	TRBV6-6